The 15 T cell receptor beta chains below all came from one sample that was sequenced in a study of control samples from healthy donors and cancer patients. Measured with immunoSEQ multiplex PCR; TCRdb has only the in-frame clones, and not every one. Of tens of thousands of clones in the sample, approximately 85% were seen once. Sequenced material: blood. The receptors here all came from a man aged 40-49 years in good health.

The J gene is TRBJ1-1, the V gene TRBV19; D gene unclear. Trimming shortened V by 7 bases and J by 0 bases, and 15 bases separated the two germline ends. CDR1 LNHDA and CDR2 SQIVND come from the germline V gene (reference sequence). This CDR3 is built from 15 residues. CDR3 sequence (DNA): TGTGCCAGTACCATCACGATATACGTGAACACTGAAGCTTTCTTT. Encoded protein: CASTITIYVNTEAFF.

The rearrangement uses TRBV6-1 and TRBJ2-7; D not resolved. Trimming stripped 0 bases from V and 4 bases from J, with 13 bases between. This CDR3 comprises 15 residues. Germline loops: CDR1 MNHNS, CDR2 SASEGT. CDR3 in DNA: TGTGCCAGCAGTGAAGCCTCGCAGCCGGGTTACGAGCAGTACTTC. Translating gives CASSEASQPGYEQYF.

V and J are TRBV11-2 and TRBJ2-3; 9 nucleotides line up with TRBD2. CDR1 is SGHAT, CDR2 FQNNGV, per germline. V lost 1 base and J lost 6; bases outside the gene matches: 8. The CDR3 consists of 16 residues. The CDR3 nucleotides are TGTGCCAGCAGCTTAGTAGCGGGGGTCGACTGGGATACGCAGTATTTT. Encoded protein: CASSLVAGVDWDTQYF.

Worth noting for this clone: A read error may produce the germline difference seen at one junction end. The rearrangement links TRBV7-7 to TRBJ2-1, with 8 bases identical to TRBD2. The length of the CDR3 is 17 residues. CDR1 is SSHAT and CDR2 is FNYEAQ in the germline V gene (reference sequence). The CDR3 loop is CASSPYPSGSSYNEQFF. CDR3 DNA: TGTGCTAGCAGCCCTTACCCAAGCGGGAGCTCCTACAATGAGCAGTTCTTC.

The CDR3, as DNA: TGCGCCAGCAGCGCCGCGACAGGGGTTACAGATACGCAGTATTTT. This sequence encodes CASSAATGVTDTQYF. The rearrangement links TRBV4-3 to TRBJ2-3, with 8 bases fitting TRBD1. There are 15 residues in the CDR3. The V gene end was trimmed by 5 bases and the J gene end by 3 bases; junction bases not matched to a gene: 7. Germline V gives CDR1 LGHNA, CDR2 YSLEER.

The chain carries TRBV28 and TRBJ1-2; 8 positions match TRBD1. The germline CDR1 and CDR2 sequences are MDHEN and SYDVKM. Losses at the gene ends were 5 bases for V and 6 bases for J; bases not matched to a gene: 11. This CDR3 is 15 amino acids long. CDR3 nucleotides: TGTGCCAGCAGTCCCGGGACAGGAGGGAGAAATGGCTACACCTTC. Protein product: CASSPGTGGRNGYTF.

This chain links TRBV19 with TRBJ1-1; no reliable D call. This CDR3 is built from 16 residues. Trimming took off 5 bases at V and 3 bases at J, with 19 bases between the two ends. CDR1 LNHDA and CDR2 SQIVND come from the germline V gene (reference sequence). CDR3 residues: CASSYRPVGRHTEAFF. The CDR3, as DNA: TGTGCCAGTAGTTACCGCCCCGTTGGACGGCACACTGAAGCTTTCTTT.

The rearrangement links TRBV25-1 to TRBJ1-1; D not resolved. The CDR3 runs to 15 residues. Trimming shortened V by 3 bases and J by 5 bases, and 16 bases separated the two germline ends. Germline V gene sequence: CDR1 MGHDK, CDR2 SYGVNS. CDR3 coding DNA: TGTGCCAGCAGTGAGCCACGAGGGATGATGACTGAAGCTTTCTTT. This sequence encodes CASSEPRGMMTEAFF.

This chain uses TRBV7-2 with TRBJ2-1; possibly TRBD1 for D (5 bases). V dropped 2 bases and J dropped 8 bases, with 19 bases sitting between them. The germline V gene has CDR1 SGHTA and CDR2 FQGNSA. The CDR3 spans 16 residues. Here the CDR3 reads CASSLQSTGEFYEQFF. The CDR3 bases are TGTGCCAGCAGCTTACAATCCACAGGAGAGTTTTATGAGCAGTTCTTC.

The rearrangement joins TRBV5-6 to TRBJ2-7; 7 nucleotides line up with TRBD1. The CDR3 is 15 residues long. Germline V gives CDR1 SGHDT, CDR2 YYEEEE. V shed 4 bases and J 4 bases; nucleotides not matched to a gene: 11. CDR3 protein: CASSPTGSYRYEQYF. Written as DNA, the CDR3 is TGTGCCAGCAGCCCGACAGGGTCTTACAGGTACGAGCAGTACTTC.

This sequence joins TRBV11-3 and TRBJ2-1; 8 bases fit TRBD1. Germline lookup yields CDR1 SGHNT and CDR2 YENEEA. With V trimmed by 2 bases and J by 8 bases, 8 bases remained unmatched. This CDR3 is built from 15 residues. For the CDR3, the DNA is TGTGCCAGCAGCTTAACCTCAGGGGGCCCGTATGAGCAGTTCTTC. Amino acids: CASSLTSGGPYEQFF.

The V and J genes are TRBV9 and TRBJ2-7; possibly TRBD1 for D (6 bases). Trimming stripped 5 bases from V and 2 bases from J, with 14 bases between. CDR3 length: 14 amino acids. The germline CDR1 and CDR2 sequences are SGDLS and YYNGEE. This chain's CDR3 is CASSGTIGPYEQYF. CDR3 bases: TGTGCCAGCAGTGGGACAATTGGCCCCTACGAGCAGTACTTC. The full variable domain, with the rest looked up from reference TRBV9 and TRBJ2-7, is DSGVTQTPKHLITATGQRVTLRCSPRSGDLSVYWYQQSLDQGLQFLIQYYNGEERAKGNILERFSAQQFPDLHSELNLSSLELGDSALYFCASSGTIGPYEQYFGPGTRLTVT.

This clone was recorded only once. The chain carries TRBV30 and TRBJ2-2, with TRBD2 as a possible D gene (5 bases). V shed 0 bases and J shed 2 bases, with 10 bases lying between them. The V gene's germline CDR1 is GTSNPN and CDR2 SVGIG (reference sequence). There are 15 residues in the CDR3. CDR3 loop: CAWSVLGVNTGELFF. CDR3 in DNA: TGTGCCTGGAGTGTACTCGGGGTAAACACCGGGGAGCTGTTTTTT.

The rearrangement uses TRBV4-3 and TRBJ1-2; D gene uncertain. CDR1 is LGHNA and CDR2 is YSLEER in the germline V gene. V was shortened by 0 bases and J by 4 bases, with 9 bases between the two germline ends. CDR3 length equals 14 residues. This chain's CDR3 is CASSQELGLYGYTF. CDR3 sequence (DNA): TGCGCCAGCAGCCAAGAACTCGGTCTCTATGGCTACACCTTC.

Here the CDR3 reads CASSQAGNTGELFF. CDR3 DNA: TGTGCCAGCAGCCAAGCGGGCAACACCGGGGAGCTGTTTTTT. The chain recombines TRBV4-2 with TRBJ2-2; unclear D gene. The CDR3 is 14 amino acids. CDR1 and CDR2 (germline): LGHNA, YNFKEQ. Trimming took off 1 base at V and 2 bases at J, with 5 bases between the two ends.